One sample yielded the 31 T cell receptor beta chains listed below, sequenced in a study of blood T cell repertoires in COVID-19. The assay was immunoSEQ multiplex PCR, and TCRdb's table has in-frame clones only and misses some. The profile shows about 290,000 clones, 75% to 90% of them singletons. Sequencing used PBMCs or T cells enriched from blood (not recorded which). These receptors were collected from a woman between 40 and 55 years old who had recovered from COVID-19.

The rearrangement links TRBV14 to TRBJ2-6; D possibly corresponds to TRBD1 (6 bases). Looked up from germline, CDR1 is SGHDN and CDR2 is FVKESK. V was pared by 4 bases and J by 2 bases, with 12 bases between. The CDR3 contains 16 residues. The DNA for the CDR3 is TGTGCCAGCAGCCGGGTAGCAGGGGCTGGGGCCAACGTCCTGACTTTC. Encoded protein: CASSRVAGAGANVLTF.

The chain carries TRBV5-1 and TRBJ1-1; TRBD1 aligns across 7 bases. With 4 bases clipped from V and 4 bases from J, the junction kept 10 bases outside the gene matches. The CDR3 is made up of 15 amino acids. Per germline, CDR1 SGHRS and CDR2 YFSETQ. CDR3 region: CASSGGQEAGTEAFF. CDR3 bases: TGCGCCAGCAGCGGTGGACAGGAGGCGGGCACTGAAGCTTTCTTT.

CDR3 region: CAWSFPRDSPLHF. CDR3 DNA sequence: TGTGCCTGGAGTTTCCCAAGAGATTCACCCCTCCACTTT. The rearrangement joins TRBV30 to TRBJ1-6; D gene ambiguous. Trimming cost V 2 bases and J 8 bases, with 10 bases left between them. This CDR3 has 13 amino acids. Germline V gene sequence: CDR1 GTSNPN, CDR2 SVGIG (reference sequence).

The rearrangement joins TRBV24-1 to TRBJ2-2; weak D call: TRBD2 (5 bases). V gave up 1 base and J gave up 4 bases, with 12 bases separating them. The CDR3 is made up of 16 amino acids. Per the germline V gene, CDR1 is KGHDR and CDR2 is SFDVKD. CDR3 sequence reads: CATSDFMRLTTGELFF. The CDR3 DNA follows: TGTGCCACCAGTGATTTCATGCGACTAACCACCGGGGAGCTGTTTTTT.

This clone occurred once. The CDR3 protein is CASSAGGMVLETQYF. For the CDR3, the DNA is TGTGCCAGCAGCGCAGGGGGGATGGTGTTGGAGACCCAGTACTTC. The chain uses TRBV9 and TRBJ2-5, with D possibly matching TRBD1 (7 bases). The CDR3 spans 15 residues. The V and J ends lost 3 bases and 5 bases respectively, with 17 bases between them. Germline CDR1 reads SGDLS; CDR2 reads YYNGEE.

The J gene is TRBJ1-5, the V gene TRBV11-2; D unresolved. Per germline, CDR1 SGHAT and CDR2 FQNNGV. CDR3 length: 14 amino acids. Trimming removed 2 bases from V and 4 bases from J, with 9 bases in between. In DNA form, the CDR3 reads TGTGCCAGCAGCTTACGGCCAGGAAATCAGCCCCAGCATTTT. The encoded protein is CASSLRPGNQPQHF.

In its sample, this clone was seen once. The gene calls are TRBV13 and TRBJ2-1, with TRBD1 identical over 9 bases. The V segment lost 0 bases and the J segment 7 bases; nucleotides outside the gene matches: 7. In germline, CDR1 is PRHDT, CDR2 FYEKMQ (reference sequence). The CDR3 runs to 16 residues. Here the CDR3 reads CASSLGPGQGWNEQFF. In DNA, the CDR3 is TGTGCCAGCAGCTTAGGTCCGGGACAGGGTTGGAATGAGCAGTTCTTC.

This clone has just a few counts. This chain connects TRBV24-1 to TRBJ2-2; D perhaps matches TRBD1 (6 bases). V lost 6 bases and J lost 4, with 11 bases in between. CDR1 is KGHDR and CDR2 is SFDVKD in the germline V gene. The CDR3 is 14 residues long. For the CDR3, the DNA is TGTGCCACCAGTTCACAGGGTGGCACCGGGGAGCTGTTTTTT. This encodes CATSSQGGTGELFF.

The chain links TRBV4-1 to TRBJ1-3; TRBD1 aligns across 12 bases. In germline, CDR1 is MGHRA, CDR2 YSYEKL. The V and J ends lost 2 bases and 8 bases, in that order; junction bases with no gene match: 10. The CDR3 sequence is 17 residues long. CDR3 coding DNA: TGCGCCAGCAGCCAAAGGGGACAGGGGGCGTCGGGCGACACCATATATTTT. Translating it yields CASSQRGQGASGDTIYF.

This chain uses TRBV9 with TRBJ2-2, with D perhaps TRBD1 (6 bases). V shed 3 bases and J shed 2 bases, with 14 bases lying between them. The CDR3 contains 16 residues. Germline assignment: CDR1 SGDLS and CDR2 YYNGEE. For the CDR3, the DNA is TGTGCCAGCAGCGCGTGGGGGACACTTAACACCGGGGAGCTGTTTTTT. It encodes CASSAWGTLNTGELFF.

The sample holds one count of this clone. CDR3 loop: CASSFGDNQPQHF. The CDR3 DNA sequence: TGTGCCAGCAGCTTCGGGGATAATCAGCCCCAGCATTTT. This chain uses TRBV3-1 (or the pseudogene TRBV3-2) with TRBJ1-5; D call uncertain. Trimming shortened V by 5 bases and J by 4 bases, and 9 bases separated the two germline ends. From germline, CDR1 is LGHDT and CDR2 YNNKEL (reference sequence). The CDR3 is 13 amino acids.

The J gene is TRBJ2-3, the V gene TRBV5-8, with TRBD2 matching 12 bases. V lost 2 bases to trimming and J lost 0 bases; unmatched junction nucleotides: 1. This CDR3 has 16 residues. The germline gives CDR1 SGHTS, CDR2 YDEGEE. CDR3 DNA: TGTGCCAGCAGCTTAGGACTAGCGGGGAGCACAGATACGCAGTATTTT. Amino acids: CASSLGLAGSTDTQYF.

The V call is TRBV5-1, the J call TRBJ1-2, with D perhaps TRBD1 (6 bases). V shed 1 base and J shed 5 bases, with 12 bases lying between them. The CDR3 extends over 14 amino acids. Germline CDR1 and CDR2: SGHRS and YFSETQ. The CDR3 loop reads CASSLQDSGYGYTF. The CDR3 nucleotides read TGCGCCAGCAGCTTGCAGGACAGCGGTTATGGCTACACCTTC.

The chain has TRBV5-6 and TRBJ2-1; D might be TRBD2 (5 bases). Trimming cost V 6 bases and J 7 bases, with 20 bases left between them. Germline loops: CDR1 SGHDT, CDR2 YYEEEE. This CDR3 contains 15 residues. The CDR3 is CASTLLGGRVNEQFF. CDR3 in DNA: TGTGCCAGCACCCTTCTCGGCGGGCGGGTAAATGAGCAGTTCTTC.

As DNA, the CDR3 is TGTGCCAGCAGTAACCATCGACAGGCCGAGCATTCGGGTGGCTACACCTTC. Its translation: CASSNHRQAEHSGGYTF. This chain connects TRBV27 to TRBJ1-2; TRBD1 is a possible D gene (6 bases). CDR3 length: 17 amino acids. In germline, CDR1 is MNHEY, CDR2 SMNVEV (reference sequence). The V end lost 5 bases, the J end lost 7 bases, and 26 bases lay between the germline ends.

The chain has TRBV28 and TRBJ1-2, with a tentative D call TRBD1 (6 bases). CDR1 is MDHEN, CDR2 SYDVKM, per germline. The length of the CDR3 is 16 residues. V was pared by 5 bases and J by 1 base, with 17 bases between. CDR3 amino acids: CASSLPPRGHNYGYTF. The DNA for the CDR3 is TGTGCCAGCAGTCTCCCCCCTCGGGGACATAACTATGGCTACACCTTC.

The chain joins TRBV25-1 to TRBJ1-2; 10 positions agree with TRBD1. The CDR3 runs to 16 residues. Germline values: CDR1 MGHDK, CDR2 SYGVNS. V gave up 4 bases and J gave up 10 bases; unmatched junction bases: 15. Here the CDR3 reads CASSAQHLPGTGDYTF. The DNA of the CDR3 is TGTGCCAGCAGTGCCCAACATCTTCCCGGGACAGGGGACTACACCTTC.

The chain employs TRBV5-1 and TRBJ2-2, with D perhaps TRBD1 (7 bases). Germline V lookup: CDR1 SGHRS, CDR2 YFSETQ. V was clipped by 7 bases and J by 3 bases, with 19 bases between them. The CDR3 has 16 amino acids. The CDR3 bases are TGCGCCAGCGGGAACCGAGGAGGGGGCGACACCGGGGAGCTGTTTTTT. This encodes CASGNRGGGDTGELFF.

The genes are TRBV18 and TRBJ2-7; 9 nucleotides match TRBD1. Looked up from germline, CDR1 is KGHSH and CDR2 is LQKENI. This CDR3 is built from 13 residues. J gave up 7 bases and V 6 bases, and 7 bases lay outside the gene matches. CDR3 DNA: TGTGCCAGCTCGACCAGACAGGGGGGAGAGCAGTACTTC. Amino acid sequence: CASSTRQGGEQYF.

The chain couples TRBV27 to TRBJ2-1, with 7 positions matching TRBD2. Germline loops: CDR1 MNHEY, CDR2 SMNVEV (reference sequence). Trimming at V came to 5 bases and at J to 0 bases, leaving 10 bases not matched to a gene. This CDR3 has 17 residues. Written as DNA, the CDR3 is TGTGCCAGCAGTGATATACGGCGGGAGAGCTCCTACAATGAGCAGTTCTTC. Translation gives CASSDIRRESSYNEQFF.

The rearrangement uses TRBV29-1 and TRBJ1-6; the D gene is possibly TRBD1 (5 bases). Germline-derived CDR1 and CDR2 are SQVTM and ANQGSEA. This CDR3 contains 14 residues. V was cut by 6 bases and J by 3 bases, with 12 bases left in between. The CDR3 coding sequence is TGCAGCGTCCGGACGGGGGACTATAATTCACCCCTCCACTTT. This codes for CSVRTGDYNSPLHF.

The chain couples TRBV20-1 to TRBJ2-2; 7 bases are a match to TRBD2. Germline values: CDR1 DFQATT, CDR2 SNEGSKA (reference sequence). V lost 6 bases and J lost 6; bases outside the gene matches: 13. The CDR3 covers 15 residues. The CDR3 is CSASSGRGVPGELFF. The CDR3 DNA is TGCAGTGCCAGTTCGGGACGGGGGGTCCCCGGGGAGCTGTTTTTT.

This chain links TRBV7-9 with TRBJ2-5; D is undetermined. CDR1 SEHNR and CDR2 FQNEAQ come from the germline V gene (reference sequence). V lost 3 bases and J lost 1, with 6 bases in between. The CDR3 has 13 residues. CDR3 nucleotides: TGTGCCAGCAGCTTCGACTCCCAAGAGACCCAGTACTTC. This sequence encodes CASSFDSQETQYF.

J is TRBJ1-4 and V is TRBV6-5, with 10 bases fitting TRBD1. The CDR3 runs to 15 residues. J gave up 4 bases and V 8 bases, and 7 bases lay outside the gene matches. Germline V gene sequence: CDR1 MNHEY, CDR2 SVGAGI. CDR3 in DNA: TGTGCCAGCGGGGCGAGGACAGGGGGTAATGAAAAACTGTTTTTT. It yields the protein CASGARTGGNEKLFF.

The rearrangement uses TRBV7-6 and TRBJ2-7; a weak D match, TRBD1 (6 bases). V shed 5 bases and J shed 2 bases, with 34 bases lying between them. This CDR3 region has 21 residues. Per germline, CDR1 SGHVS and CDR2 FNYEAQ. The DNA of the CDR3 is TGTGCCAGCAGCGCCCGGTTCCGGACAGAGGGCGGGCTCTACCCCCCCTACGAGCAGTACTTC. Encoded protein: CASSARFRTEGGLYPPYEQYF.

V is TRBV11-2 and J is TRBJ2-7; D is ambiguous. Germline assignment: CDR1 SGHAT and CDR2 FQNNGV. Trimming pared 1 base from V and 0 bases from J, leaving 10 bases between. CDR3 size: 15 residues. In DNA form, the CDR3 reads TGTGCCAGCAGCTTAGGTCTTACGGTCTCCTACGAGCAGTACTTC. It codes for CASSLGLTVSYEQYF.

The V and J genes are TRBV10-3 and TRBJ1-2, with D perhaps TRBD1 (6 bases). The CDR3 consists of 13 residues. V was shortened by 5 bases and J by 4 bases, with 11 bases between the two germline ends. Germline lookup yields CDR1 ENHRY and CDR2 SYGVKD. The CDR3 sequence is CAISYREGYGYTF. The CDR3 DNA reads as TGTGCCATCAGTTACAGGGAGGGCTATGGCTACACCTTC.

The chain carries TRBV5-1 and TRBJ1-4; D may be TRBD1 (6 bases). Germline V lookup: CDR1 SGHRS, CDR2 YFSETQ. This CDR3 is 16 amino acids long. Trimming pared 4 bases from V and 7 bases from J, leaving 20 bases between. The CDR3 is CASSPAPQGISEKLFF. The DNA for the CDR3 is TGCGCCAGCAGCCCGGCACCCCAGGGGATAAGTGAAAAACTGTTTTTT.

CDR3 residues: CASSFQGGEAFF. The CDR3 DNA is TGCGCCAGCAGCTTTCAGGGAGGTGAAGCTTTCTTT. The rearrangement links TRBV5-1 to TRBJ1-1; possibly TRBD1 for D (5 bases). V was trimmed by 2 bases and J by 7 bases, leaving 9 bases between them. The CDR3 is 12 amino acids. Per the germline V gene, CDR1 is SGHRS and CDR2 is YFSETQ. The full variable domain, with the rest looked up from reference TRBV5-1 and TRBJ1-1, is KAGVTQTPRYLIKTRGQQVTLSCSPISGHRSVSWYQQTPGQGLQFLFEYFSETQRNKGNFPGRFSGRQFSNSRSEMNVSTLELGDSALYLCASSFQGGEAFFGQGTRLTVV.

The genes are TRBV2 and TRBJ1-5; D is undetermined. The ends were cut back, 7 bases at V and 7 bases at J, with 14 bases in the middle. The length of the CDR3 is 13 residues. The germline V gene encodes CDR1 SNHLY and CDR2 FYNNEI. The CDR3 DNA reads TGTGCCAGCACCTCGGTAGAGACACAGCCCCAGCATTTT. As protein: CASTSVETQPQHF.

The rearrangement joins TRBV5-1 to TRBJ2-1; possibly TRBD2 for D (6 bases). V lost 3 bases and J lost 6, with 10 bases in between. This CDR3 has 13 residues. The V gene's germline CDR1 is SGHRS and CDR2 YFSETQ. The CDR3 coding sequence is TGCGCCAGCAGCTGGGACTGGGGCAATGAGCAGTTCTTC. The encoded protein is CASSWDWGNEQFF.